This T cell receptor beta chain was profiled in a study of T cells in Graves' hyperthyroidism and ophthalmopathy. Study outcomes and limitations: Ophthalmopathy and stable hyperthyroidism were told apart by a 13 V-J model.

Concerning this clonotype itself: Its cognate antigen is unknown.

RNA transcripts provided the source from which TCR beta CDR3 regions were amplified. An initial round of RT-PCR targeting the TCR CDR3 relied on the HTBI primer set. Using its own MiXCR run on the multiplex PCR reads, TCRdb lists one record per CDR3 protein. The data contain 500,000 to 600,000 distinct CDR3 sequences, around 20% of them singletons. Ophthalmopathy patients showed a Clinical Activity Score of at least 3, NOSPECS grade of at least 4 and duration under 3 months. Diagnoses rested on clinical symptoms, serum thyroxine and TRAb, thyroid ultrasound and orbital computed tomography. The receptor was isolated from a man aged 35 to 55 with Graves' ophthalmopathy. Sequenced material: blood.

CDR3 nucleotides: TGTGCCAGCAGCACGGACAGGGTGGCTAATGAAAAACTGTTTTTT. The encoded protein is CASSTDRVANEKLFF. The V and J genes are TRBV7-8 and TRBJ1-4; 8 positions agree with TRBD1. Germline V gene sequence: CDR1 SGHVS, CDR2 FQNEAQ. The CDR3 spans 15 residues. The junction had 5 bases not matched to a gene; V was cut back by 5 bases and J by 3 bases.